One sample yielded the 26 T cell receptor beta chains listed below, sequenced in a study of blood T cell repertoires in COVID-19. Sequencing used immunoSEQ multiplex PCR; TCRdb keeps in-frame clones, though not all of them. This sample carries more than 45,000 clones, about nine tenths of them seen once, and the ten largest clones take 22%. Sequenced sample: peripheral blood. The receptor source for this set is a woman of 80 years or more with COVID-19, enrolled during active disease.

V and J are TRBV5-1 and TRBJ1-5; TRBD1 agrees at 9 bases. V lost 4 bases and J lost 0; bases outside the gene matches: 5. This CDR3 spans 16 amino acids. Germline V gene data show CDR1 as SGHRS and CDR2 as YFSETQ. This CDR3 is CASSPGTGSSNQPQHF. CDR3 in DNA: TGCGCCAGCAGCCCGGGGACAGGGTCTAGCAATCAGCCCCAGCATTTT.

The chain uses TRBV11-2 and TRBJ2-7; 7 nucleotides agree with TRBD1. The germline V gene encodes CDR1 SGHAT and CDR2 FQNNGV. V lost 5 bases to trimming and J lost 2 bases; unmatched junction nucleotides: 6. This CDR3 is 14 amino acids long. The CDR3 nucleotides are TGTGCCAGCAGCCCACCGGGACAGCCCTACGAGCAGTACTTC. Protein product: CASSPPGQPYEQYF.

This chain joins TRBV9 and TRBJ2-3; D is possibly TRBD1 (6 bases). The germline V gene has CDR1 SGDLS and CDR2 YYNGEE. V gave up 0 bases and J gave up 1 base, with 6 bases separating them. The CDR3 sequence is 14 residues long. CDR3 sequence: CASSVDRGTDTQYF. The DNA of the CDR3 is TGTGCCAGCAGCGTAGACAGGGGCACAGATACGCAGTATTTT. Full variable domain (missing parts from reference TRBV9 and TRBJ2-3): DSGVTQTPKHLITATGQRVTLRCSPRSGDLSVYWYQQSLDQGLQFLIQYYNGEERAKGNILERFSAQQFPDLHSELNLSSLELGDSALYFCASSVDRGTDTQYFGPGTRLTVL.

CDR3 nucleotide sequence: TGTGCCAGCAGTGACTCGCGGGGGGCGTTAGATACGCAGTATTTT. Translation gives CASSDSRGALDTQYF. The V gene is TRBV6-4, the J gene TRBJ2-3; 8 bases are shared with TRBD2. The germline V gene encodes CDR1 MRHNA and CDR2 SNTAGT. This CDR3 spans 15 amino acids. The trim removed 0 bases at V and 5 bases at J, leaving 4 bases unmatched.

The J gene is TRBJ1-1, the V gene TRBV6-6; D unclear. CDR1 and CDR2 from the germline V gene are MNHNY and SVGAGI (reference sequence). V was cut by 2 bases and J by 0 bases, with 4 bases left in between. The CDR3 totals 13 residues. CDR3 nucleotide sequence: TGTGCCAGCAGTTACGCGCTGAACACTGAAGCTTTCTTT. Translated: CASSYALNTEAFF.

This chain uses TRBV6-4 with TRBJ2-3, with 10 bases aligning to TRBD1. CDR3 size: 14 residues. Germline V CDR1 and CDR2: MRHNA, SNTAGT. V dropped 9 bases and J dropped 1; count of bases not matched to a gene: 4. Written as DNA, the CDR3 is TGTGCCAGTTCCGGGACAGGGGGCACAGATACGCAGTATTTT. Amino acids: CASSGTGGTDTQYF.

J is TRBJ2-3 and V is TRBV13; D is ambiguous. V shed 3 bases and J shed 1 base, with 5 bases lying between them. The CDR3 length is 13 residues. In germline, CDR1 is PRHDT, CDR2 FYEKMQ (reference sequence). The CDR3 DNA is TGTGCCAGCAGCTTCCGCGGCACAGATACGCAGTATTTT. Its protein product is CASSFRGTDTQYF.

This clone occurred once. The genes are TRBV19 and TRBJ2-7; 15 positions agree with TRBD2. The germline CDR1 and CDR2 sequences are LNHDA and SQIVND (reference sequence). The CDR3 loop spans 19 amino acids. The trim removed 6 bases at V and 0 bases at J, leaving 12 bases unmatched. The CDR3 DNA sequence: TGTGCCAGTAGCCTAACGGGACTAGCGGGGGGCCCTAGCTCCTACGAGCAGTACTTC. Protein sequence: CASSLTGLAGGPSSYEQYF.

The V gene is TRBV2, the J gene TRBJ1-2, with D tentatively TRBD1 (5 bases). V dropped 10 bases and J dropped 4 bases, with 13 bases sitting between them. The V gene's germline CDR1 is SNHLY and CDR2 FYNNEI. The CDR3 spans 12 residues. The CDR3 nucleotides are TGTGCCATCGGGGGGGGTGGCTATGGCTACACCTTC. Residues: CAIGGGGYGYTF. Using reference TRBV2 and TRBJ1-2 for the parts outside the CDR3, the full variable domain is EPEVTQTPSHQVTQMGQEVILRCVPISNHLYFYWYRQILGQKVEFLVSFYNNEISEKSEIFDDQFSVERPDGSNFTLKIRSTKLEDSAMYFCAIGGGGYGYTFGSGTRLTVV.

The genes are TRBV13 and TRBJ2-1; possibly TRBD2 for D (6 bases). V lost 3 bases and J lost 5, with 17 bases in between. Per the germline V gene, CDR1 is PRHDT and CDR2 is FYEKMQ (reference sequence). The CDR3 sequence is 16 residues long. The CDR3, as DNA: TGTGCCAGCAGCTTCCTCGGGGGTCCCTCGAACAATGAGCAGTTCTTC. Translation gives CASSFLGGPSNNEQFF.

The chain couples TRBV27 to TRBJ2-5; 12 bases fit TRBD2. V lost 8 bases, J lost 5 bases, and 3 bases stayed unmatched. CDR1 and CDR2 from the germline V gene are MNHEY and SMNVEV (reference sequence). This CDR3 comprises 13 residues. The CDR3 loop reads CASGLAGWETQYF. The CDR3 coding sequence is TGTGCCAGCGGACTAGCGGGGTGGGAGACCCAGTACTTC.

This clone appeared once. The V gene is TRBV3-1 (or the pseudogene TRBV3-2), the J gene TRBJ1-2; TRBD1 agrees at 10 bases. V shed 2 bases, J shed 8 bases, and the junction held 8 bases outside the gene matches. The CDR3 contains 15 residues. CDR1 LGHDT and CDR2 YNNKEL come from the germline V gene (reference sequence). For the CDR3, the DNA is TGTGCCAGCAGCCAACACGGGGACAGGGGTATGGGCTACACCTTC. Translation: CASSQHGDRGMGYTF.

The chain employs TRBV6-4 and TRBJ2-2; a possible D gene is TRBD1 (6 bases). Germline CDR1 MRHNA, CDR2 SNTAGT. The V and J ends lost 7 bases and 1 base respectively, with 10 bases between them. CDR3 length: 14 amino acids. CDR3 DNA: TGTGCCAGCACCTGGACAGAGAACACCGGGGAGCTGTTTTTT. It yields the protein CASTWTENTGELFF.

V and J are TRBV2 and TRBJ2-5; D perhaps matches TRBD1 (6 bases). The CDR3 is 14 amino acids. Germline CDR1 and CDR2: SNHLY and FYNNEI. V lost 7 bases and J lost 0, with 12 bases in between. CDR3 sequence: CASTTQGNQETQYF. CDR3 bases: TGTGCCAGCACCACACAGGGAAACCAAGAGACCCAGTACTTC.

The CDR3 spells CARRRRTGGNEKLFF. The CDR3 nucleotides are TGTGCCAGGAGGAGAAGGACAGGGGGTAATGAAAAACTGTTTTTT. This chain links TRBV19 with TRBJ1-4; 10 bases fit TRBD1. The CDR3 loop spans 15 amino acids. Germline CDR1 and CDR2: LNHDA and SQIVND (reference sequence). The V gene end was trimmed by 9 bases and the J gene end by 4 bases; junction bases not matched to a gene: 8.

The J gene is TRBJ1-4, the V gene TRBV6-2 or TRBV6-3; D might be TRBD1 (5 bases). Trimming removed 6 bases at V and 4 bases at J, with 18 bases between. Germline-derived CDR1 and CDR2 are MNHEY and SVGEGT. This CDR3 contains 16 residues. CDR3 sequence reads: CASSQRRGLNNEKLFF. DNA of the CDR3: TGTGCCAGCAGCCAGAGACGGGGACTAAATAATGAAAAACTGTTTTTT.

The chain employs TRBV7-2 and TRBJ2-6, with D maybe TRBD2 (5 bases). Germline CDR1 SGHTA, CDR2 FQGNSA. The CDR3 covers 19 residues. V lost 1 base and J 0 bases, leaving 16 bases between the germline ends. The CDR3 here is CASSLDRLDWSSGANVLTF. CDR3 DNA: TGTGCCAGCAGCTTAGATAGGCTGGACTGGAGCTCTGGGGCCAACGTCCTGACTTTC.

The genes are TRBV7-9 and TRBJ2-3, with TRBD2 identical over 7 bases. The CDR3 covers 16 residues. After removal of 3 bases from V and 1 base from J, the junction contained 7 bases not matched to a gene. The germline V gene has CDR1 SEHNR and CDR2 FQNEAQ (reference sequence). CDR3 region: CASSFQTGGRTDTQYF. CDR3 nucleotides: TGTGCCAGCAGCTTCCAAACGGGGGGACGCACAGATACGCAGTATTTT.

In its sample, this clone was seen a few times. The rearrangement links TRBV25-1 to TRBJ1-1; perhaps TRBD1 as D (6 bases). The germline V gene has CDR1 MGHDK and CDR2 SYGVNS. V gave up 6 bases and J gave up 10 bases, with 12 bases separating them. This CDR3 is 11 amino acids long. The CDR3 loop reads CASRKGGGAFF. CDR3 bases: TGTGCCAGCAGAAAAGGGGGGGGAGCTTTCTTT.

The J gene is TRBJ1-1, the V gene TRBV5-1; D gene ambiguous. CDR3 length: 15 amino acids. Per germline, CDR1 SGHRS and CDR2 YFSETQ. Trimming cost V 4 bases and J 4 bases, with 17 bases left between them. This CDR3 is CASSTDPGSGTEAFF. The DNA of the CDR3 is TGCGCCAGCAGCACGGACCCCGGGAGTGGCACTGAAGCTTTCTTT.

CDR3 protein: CASSLKRPVAQETQYF. The CDR3, as DNA: TGTGCCAGCAGCTTAAAGAGGCCAGTAGCTCAAGAGACCCAGTACTTC. This chain joins TRBV7-9 and TRBJ2-5; no clear D. CDR1 and CDR2 (germline): SEHNR, FQNEAQ (reference sequence). Trimming took 2 bases from V and 2 from J, leaving 15 bases between them. The CDR3 loop spans 16 amino acids.

The rearrangement joins TRBV19 to TRBJ1-3, with a possible D match to TRBD1 (6 bases). Per the germline V gene, CDR1 is LNHDA and CDR2 is SQIVND (reference sequence). This CDR3 region has 14 residues. Trimming cost V 5 bases and J 4 bases, with 12 bases left between them. The CDR3 sequence: CASSLGGAGNTIYF. The DNA of the CDR3 is TGTGCCAGTAGTCTCGGGGGGGCCGGAAACACCATATATTTT.

The chain is built from TRBV30 and TRBJ2-1; maybe TRBD1 (6 bases). V lost 2 bases, J lost 10 bases, and 12 bases lay in between. From germline, CDR1 is GTSNPN and CDR2 SVGIG (reference sequence). The CDR3 has 12 residues. CDR3 nucleotides: TGTGCCTGGAGTCCGAAGGGGGACGAGCAGTTCTTC. Its protein is CAWSPKGDEQFF.

The J gene is TRBJ2-1, the V gene TRBV19; weak D call: TRBD2 (5 bases). The germline V gene has CDR1 LNHDA and CDR2 SQIVND (reference sequence). Trimming removed 6 bases at V and 3 bases at J, with 9 bases between. The CDR3 contains 13 residues. The CDR3 loop is CASSTRGYNEQFF. The CDR3 region has the DNA TGTGCCAGTAGCACCCGGGGCTACAATGAGCAGTTCTTC.

The chain uses TRBV6-5 and TRBJ2-3; D ambiguous. The germline V gene has CDR1 MNHEY and CDR2 SVGAGI. The V gene lost 8 bases and the J gene lost 0 bases, with 12 bases spanning the gap. The CDR3 sequence is 14 residues long. This CDR3 is CASGPQISTDTQYF. The CDR3 nucleotides are TGTGCCAGCGGGCCCCAGATTAGCACAGATACGCAGTATTTT.

The rearrangement links TRBV5-1 to TRBJ2-7; D gene ambiguous. CDR3 length equals 15 residues. V was pared by 0 bases and J by 0 bases, with 10 bases between. The germline CDR1 and CDR2 sequences are SGHRS and YFSETQ. CDR3 nucleotide sequence: TGCGCCAGCAGCTTGGACAGATTTTTCTCCTACGAGCAGTACTTC. Translation gives CASSLDRFFSYEQYF.